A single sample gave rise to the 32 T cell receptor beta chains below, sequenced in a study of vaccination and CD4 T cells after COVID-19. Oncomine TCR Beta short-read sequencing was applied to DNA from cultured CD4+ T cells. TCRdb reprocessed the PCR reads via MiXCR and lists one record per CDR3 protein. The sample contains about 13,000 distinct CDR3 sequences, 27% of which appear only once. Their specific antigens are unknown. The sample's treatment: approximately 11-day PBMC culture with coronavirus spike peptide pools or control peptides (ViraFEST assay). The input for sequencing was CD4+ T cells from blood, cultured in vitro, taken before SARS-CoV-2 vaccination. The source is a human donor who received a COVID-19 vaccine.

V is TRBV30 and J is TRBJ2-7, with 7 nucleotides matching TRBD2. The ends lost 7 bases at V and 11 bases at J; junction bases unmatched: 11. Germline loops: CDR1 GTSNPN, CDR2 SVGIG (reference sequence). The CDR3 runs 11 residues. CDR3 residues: CASRWGGKEYF. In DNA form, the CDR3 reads TGTGCCTCCCGTTGGGGGGGTAAGGAGTACTTC.

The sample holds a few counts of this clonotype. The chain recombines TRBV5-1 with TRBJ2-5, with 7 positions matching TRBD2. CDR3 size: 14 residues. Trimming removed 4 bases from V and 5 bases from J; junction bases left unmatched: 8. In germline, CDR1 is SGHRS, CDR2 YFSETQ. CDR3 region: CASSVGWGGETQYF. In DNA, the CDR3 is TGCGCCAGCAGCGTTGGTTGGGGGGGGGAGACCCAGTACTTC.

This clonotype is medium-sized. This chain's CDR3 is CASSPQDRGRRGYTF. In nucleotides, the CDR3 is TGTGCCAGCAGTCCTCAAGACAGGGGGCGACGGGGCTACACCTTC. V gene TRBV25-1 combines with J gene TRBJ1-2, with 10 bases aligning to TRBD1. Trimming cost V 5 bases and J 8 bases; bases outside gene matches: 11. Germline assignment: CDR1 MGHDK and CDR2 SYGVNS. This CDR3 spans 15 amino acids.

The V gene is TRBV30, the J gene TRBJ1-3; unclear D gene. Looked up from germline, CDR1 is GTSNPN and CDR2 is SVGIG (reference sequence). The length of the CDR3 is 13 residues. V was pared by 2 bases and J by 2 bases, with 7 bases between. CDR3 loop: CAWSWQAGNTIYF. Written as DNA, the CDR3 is TGTGCCTGGAGTTGGCAGGCTGGAAACACCATATATTTT.

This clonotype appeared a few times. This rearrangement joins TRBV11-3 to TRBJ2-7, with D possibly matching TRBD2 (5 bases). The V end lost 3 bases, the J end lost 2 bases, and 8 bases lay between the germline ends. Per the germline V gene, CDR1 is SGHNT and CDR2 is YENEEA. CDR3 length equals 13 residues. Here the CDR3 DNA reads TGTGCCAGCAGCTTTTGGGGAGCCTACGAGCAGTACTTC. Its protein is CASSFWGAYEQYF.

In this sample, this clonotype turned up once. CDR3 region: CASGTESNQPQHF. CDR3 sequence (DNA): TGCGCCAGCGGGACAGAGAGCAATCAGCCCCAGCATTTT. This rearrangement joins TRBV10-2 to TRBJ1-5, with 7 bases fitting TRBD1. Losses at the gene ends were 8 bases for V and 1 base for J; bases not matched to a gene: 2. The CDR3 runs 13 residues. Germline CDR1 WSHSY, CDR2 SAAADI.

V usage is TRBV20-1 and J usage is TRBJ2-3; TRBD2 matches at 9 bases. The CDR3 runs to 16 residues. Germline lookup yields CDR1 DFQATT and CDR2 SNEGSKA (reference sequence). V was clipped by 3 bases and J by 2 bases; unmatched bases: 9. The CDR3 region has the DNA TGCAGTGCTAGGCGACGAATAGCGGGGGTCACAGATACGCAGTATTTT. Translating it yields CSARRRIAGVTDTQYF.

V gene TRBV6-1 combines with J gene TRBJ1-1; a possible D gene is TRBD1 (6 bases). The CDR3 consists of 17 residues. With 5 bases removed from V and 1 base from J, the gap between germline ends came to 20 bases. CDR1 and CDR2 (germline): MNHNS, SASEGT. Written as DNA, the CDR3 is TGTGCCAGCAGTAAGGTTGTTTGGGGGGGCGGGAACACTGAAGCTTTCTTT. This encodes CASSKVVWGGGNTEAFF.

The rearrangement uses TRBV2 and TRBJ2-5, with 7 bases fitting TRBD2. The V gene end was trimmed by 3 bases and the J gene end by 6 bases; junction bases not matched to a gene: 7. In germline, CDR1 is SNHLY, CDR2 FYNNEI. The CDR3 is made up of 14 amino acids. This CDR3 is CASSDLSGVKTQYF. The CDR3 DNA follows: TGTGCCAGCAGTGATCTAAGCGGGGTGAAGACCCAGTACTTC.

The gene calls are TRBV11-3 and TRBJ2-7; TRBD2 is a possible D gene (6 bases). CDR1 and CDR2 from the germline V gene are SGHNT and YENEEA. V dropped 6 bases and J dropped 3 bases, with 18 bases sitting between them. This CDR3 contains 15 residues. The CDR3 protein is CASSPIGGDLYEQYF. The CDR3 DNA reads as TGTGCCAGCAGTCCAATCGGGGGAGATCTCTACGAGCAGTACTTC. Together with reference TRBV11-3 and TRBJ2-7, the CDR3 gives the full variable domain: EAGVVQSPRYKIIEKKQPVAFWCNPISGHNTLYWYLQNLGQGPELLIRYENEEAVDDSQLPKDRFSAERLKGVDSTLKIQPAELGDSAVYLCASSPIGGDLYEQYFGPGTRLTVT.

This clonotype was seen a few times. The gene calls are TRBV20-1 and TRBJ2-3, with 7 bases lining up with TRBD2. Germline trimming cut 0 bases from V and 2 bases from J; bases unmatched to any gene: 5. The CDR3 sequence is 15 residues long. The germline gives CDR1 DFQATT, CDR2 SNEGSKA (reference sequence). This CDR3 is CSARDLAENTDTQYF. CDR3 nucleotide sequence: TGCAGTGCTAGAGATCTAGCGGAGAACACAGATACGCAGTATTTT.

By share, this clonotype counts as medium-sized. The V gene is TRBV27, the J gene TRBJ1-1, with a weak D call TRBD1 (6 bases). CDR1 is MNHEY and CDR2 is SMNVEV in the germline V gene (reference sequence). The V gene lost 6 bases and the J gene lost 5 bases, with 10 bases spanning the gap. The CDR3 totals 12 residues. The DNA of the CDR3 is TGTGCCAGCAGACAGGGTGAGACTGAAGCTTTCTTT. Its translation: CASRQGETEAFF.

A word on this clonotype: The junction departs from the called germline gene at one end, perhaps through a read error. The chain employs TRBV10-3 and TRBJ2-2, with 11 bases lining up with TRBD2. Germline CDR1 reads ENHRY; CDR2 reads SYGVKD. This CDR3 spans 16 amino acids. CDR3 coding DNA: TGTGCCATCAGTGAACTAGCGGGGGCTGGAACCGGGGAGCTGTCTTTT. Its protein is CAISELAGAGTGELSF.

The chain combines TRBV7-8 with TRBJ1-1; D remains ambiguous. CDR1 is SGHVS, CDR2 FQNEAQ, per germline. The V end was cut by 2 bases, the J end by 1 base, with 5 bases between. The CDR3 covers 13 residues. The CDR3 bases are TGTGCCAGCAGCTTATCAGGGAACACTGAAGCTTTCTTT. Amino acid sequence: CASSLSGNTEAFF.

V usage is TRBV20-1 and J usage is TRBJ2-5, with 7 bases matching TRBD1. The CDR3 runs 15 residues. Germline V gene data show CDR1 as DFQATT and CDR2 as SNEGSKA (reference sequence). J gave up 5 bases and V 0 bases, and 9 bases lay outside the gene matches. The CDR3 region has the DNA TGCAGTGCTAGAGATCCCCGACAGGGTGCGGAGACCCAGTACTTC. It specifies CSARDPRQGAETQYF.

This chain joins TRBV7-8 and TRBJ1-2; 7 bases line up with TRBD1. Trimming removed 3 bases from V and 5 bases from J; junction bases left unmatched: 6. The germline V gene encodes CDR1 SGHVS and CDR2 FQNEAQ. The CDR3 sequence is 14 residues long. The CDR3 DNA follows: TGTGCCAGCAGCTTTACCGACAGGGAATATGGCTACACCTTC. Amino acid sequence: CASSFTDREYGYTF.

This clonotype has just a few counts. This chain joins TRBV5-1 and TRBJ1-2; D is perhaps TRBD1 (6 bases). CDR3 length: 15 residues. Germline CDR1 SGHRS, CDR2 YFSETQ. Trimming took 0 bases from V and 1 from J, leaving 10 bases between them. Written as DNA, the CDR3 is TGCGCCAGCAGCTTGGAGACGGGACATAACTATGGCTACACCTTC. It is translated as CASSLETGHNYGYTF.

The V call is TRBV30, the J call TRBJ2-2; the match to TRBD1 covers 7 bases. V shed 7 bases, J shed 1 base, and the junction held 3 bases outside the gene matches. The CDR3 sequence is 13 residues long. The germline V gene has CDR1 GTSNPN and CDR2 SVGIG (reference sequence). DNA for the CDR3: TGTGCCTCGTGGACAGGGAACACCGGGGAGCTGTTTTTT. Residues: CASWTGNTGELFF.

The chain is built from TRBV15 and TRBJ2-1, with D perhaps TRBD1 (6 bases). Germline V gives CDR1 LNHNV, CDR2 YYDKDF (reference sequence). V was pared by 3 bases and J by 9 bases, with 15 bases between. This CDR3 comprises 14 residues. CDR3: CATSSRGQGSEQFF. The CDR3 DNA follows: TGTGCCACCAGCAGCCGAGGTCAGGGGTCTGAGCAGTTCTTC.

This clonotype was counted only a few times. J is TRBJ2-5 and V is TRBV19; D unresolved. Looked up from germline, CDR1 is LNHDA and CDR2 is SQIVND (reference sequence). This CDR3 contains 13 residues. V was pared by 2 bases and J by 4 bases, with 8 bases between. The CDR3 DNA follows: TGTGCCAGTAGTATAAGGGCCGTAGAGACCCAGTACTTC. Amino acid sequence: CASSIRAVETQYF.

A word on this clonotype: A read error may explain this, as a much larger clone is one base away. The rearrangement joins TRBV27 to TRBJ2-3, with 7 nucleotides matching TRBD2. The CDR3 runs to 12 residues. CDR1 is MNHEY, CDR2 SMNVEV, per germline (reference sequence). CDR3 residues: CVSSLGGDTQYF. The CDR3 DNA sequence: TGTGTCAGCAGTCTGGGGGGGGATACGCAGTATTTT.

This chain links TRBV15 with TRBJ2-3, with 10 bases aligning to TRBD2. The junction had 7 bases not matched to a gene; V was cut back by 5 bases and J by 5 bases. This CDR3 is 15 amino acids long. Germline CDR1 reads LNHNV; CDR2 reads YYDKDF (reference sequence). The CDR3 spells CATSARQRGGDTQYF. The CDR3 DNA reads TGTGCCACCAGCGCCCGTCAGCGGGGGGGAGATACGCAGTATTTT. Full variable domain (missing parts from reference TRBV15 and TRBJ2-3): DAMVIQNPRYQVTQFGKPVTLSCSQTLNHNVMYWYQQKSSQAPKLLFHYYDKDFNNEADTPDNFQSRRPNTSFCFLDIRSPGLGDTAMYLCATSARQRGGDTQYFGPGTRLTVL.

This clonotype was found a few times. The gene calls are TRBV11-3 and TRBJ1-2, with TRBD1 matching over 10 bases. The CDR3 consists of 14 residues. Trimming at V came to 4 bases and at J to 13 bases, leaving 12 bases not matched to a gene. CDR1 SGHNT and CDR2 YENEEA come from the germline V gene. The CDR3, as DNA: TGTGCCAGCAGCTCCCCTCGACAGGGGGCGAGTTGCACCTTC. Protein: CASSSPRQGASCTF.

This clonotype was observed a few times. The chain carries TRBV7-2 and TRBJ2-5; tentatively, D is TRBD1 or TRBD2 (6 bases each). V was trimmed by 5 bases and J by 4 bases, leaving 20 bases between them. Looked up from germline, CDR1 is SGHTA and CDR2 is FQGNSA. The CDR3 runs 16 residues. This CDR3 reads CASSPPGGRGRETQYF. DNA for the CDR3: TGTGCCAGCAGCCCCCCTGGGGGGCGGGGTAGAGAGACCCAGTACTTC.

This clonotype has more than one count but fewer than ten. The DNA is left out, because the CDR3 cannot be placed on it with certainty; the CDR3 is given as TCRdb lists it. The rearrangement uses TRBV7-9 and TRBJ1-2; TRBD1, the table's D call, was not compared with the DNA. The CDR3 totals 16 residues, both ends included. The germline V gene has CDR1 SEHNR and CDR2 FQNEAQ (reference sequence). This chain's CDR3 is CASSFGPGEMSYGYTF.

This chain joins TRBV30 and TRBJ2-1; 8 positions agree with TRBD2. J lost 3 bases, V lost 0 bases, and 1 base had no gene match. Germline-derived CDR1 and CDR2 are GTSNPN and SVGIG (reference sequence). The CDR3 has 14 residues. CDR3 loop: CAWSVTSGYNEQFF. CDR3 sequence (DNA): TGTGCCTGGAGTGTAACTAGCGGCTACAATGAGCAGTTCTTC.

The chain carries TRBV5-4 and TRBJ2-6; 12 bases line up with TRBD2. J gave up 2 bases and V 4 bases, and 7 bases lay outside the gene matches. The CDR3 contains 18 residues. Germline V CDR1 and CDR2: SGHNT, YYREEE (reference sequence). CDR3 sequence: CASSPESSGGAGANVLTF. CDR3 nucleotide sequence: TGTGCCAGCAGCCCCGAGTCTAGCGGGGGGGCTGGGGCCAACGTCCTGACTTTC.

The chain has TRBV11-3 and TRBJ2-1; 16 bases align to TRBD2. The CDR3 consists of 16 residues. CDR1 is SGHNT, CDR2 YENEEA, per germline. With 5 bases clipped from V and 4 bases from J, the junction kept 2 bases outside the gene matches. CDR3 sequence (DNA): TGTGCCAGCAGCGCGGGACTAGCGGGGGGGTACAATGAGCAGTTCTTC. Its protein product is CASSAGLAGGYNEQFF.

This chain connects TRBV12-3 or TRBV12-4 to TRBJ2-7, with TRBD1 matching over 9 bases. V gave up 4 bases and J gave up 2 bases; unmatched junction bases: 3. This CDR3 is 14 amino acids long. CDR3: CASSSRTGAYEQYF. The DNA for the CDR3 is TGTGCCAGCAGTTCCCGGACAGGGGCCTACGAGCAGTACTTC.

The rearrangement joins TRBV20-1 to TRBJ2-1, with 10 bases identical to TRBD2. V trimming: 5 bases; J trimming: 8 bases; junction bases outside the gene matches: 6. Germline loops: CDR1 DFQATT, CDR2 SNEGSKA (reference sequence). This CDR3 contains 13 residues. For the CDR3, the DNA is TGCAGTGCTCTTAGCGGGGGGAAGGATGAGCAGTTCTTC. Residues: CSALSGGKDEQFF.

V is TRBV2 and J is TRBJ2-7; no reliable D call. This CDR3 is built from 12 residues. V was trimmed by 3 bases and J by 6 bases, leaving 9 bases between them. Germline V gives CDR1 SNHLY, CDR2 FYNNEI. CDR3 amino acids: CASSDPVGEQYF. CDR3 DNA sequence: TGTGCCAGCAGTGATCCGGTCGGCGAGCAGTACTTC.

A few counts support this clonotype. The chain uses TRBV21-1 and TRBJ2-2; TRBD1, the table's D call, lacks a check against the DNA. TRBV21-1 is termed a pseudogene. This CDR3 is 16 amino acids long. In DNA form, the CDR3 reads TGTGCCAGCAGCAAATGTGAGGGGCGGAACACCGGGGAGCTGTTTTTT. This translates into CASSKCEGRNTGELFF.